These 8 T cell receptor beta chains share one sample of origin, sequenced in a study of blood T cell repertoires in COVID-19. Assay: immunoSEQ multiplex PCR; the TCRdb copy retains only in-frame clones and omits some. The table has 200,000 to 250,000 clones, under 90% seen once. Specimen: peripheral blood. These receptors all stem from a man in his fifties or sixties who had recovered from COVID-19.

The genes are TRBV7-2 and TRBJ2-5, with 7 bases matching TRBD1. There are 16 residues in the CDR3. Per the germline V gene, CDR1 is SGHTA and CDR2 is FQGNSA. With 3 bases clipped from V and 6 bases from J, the junction kept 13 bases outside the gene matches. CDR3 in amino acids: CASSFSGTDLGKTQYF. CDR3 nucleotide sequence: TGTGCCAGCAGCTTTTCCGGGACAGATTTAGGGAAGACCCAGTACTTC.

The chain combines TRBV4-2 with TRBJ2-1; 7 bases align to TRBD1. The CDR3 extends over 15 amino acids. Germline-derived CDR1 and CDR2 are LGHNA and YNFKEQ. V was clipped by 0 bases and J by 8 bases; unmatched bases: 7. The CDR3 loop reads CASSQDKGAFDEQFF. For the CDR3, the DNA is TGTGCCAGCAGCCAAGATAAGGGGGCATTCGATGAGCAGTTCTTC.

The chain links TRBV19 to TRBJ1-5; no definite D call. The CDR3 has 14 residues. Germline CDR1 and CDR2: LNHDA and SQIVND (reference sequence). Between the trimmed V and J ends, which lost 5 bases and 2 bases, there was a span of 10 bases. CDR3 sequence (DNA): TGTGCCAGTAGTCTCCAGGTGGGCAATCAGCCCCAGCATTTT. This translates into CASSLQVGNQPQHF.

The chain joins TRBV4-1 to TRBJ1-2; D ambiguous. Per germline, CDR1 MGHRA and CDR2 YSYEKL. The length of the CDR3 is 14 residues. The germline V and J ends were trimmed by 1 base and 4 bases, with 10 bases remaining between them. The CDR3 nucleotides read TGCGCCAGCAGCCAAGGCACTCGAGGCTATGGCTACACCTTC. Protein product: CASSQGTRGYGYTF.

V is TRBV14 and J is TRBJ2-7, with TRBD2 matching 7 bases. Germline assignment: CDR1 SGHDN and CDR2 FVKESK. J was trimmed by 1 base and V by 3 bases; bases with no gene match: 6. The CDR3 is made up of 15 amino acids. The CDR3 region has the DNA TGTGCCAGCAGCCAGGGCGGGAGCAGATCCTACGAGCAGTACTTC. Protein sequence: CASSQGGSRSYEQYF.

This sequence joins TRBV6-1 and TRBJ2-5; possibly TRBD1 for D (5 bases). V was shortened by 2 bases and J by 5 bases, with 15 bases between the two germline ends. Germline assignment: CDR1 MNHNS and CDR2 SASEGT. The CDR3 covers 15 residues. The CDR3 here is CASSESAGSRETQYF. The CDR3 DNA follows: TGTGCCAGCAGTGAAAGCGCAGGGTCTAGGGAGACCCAGTACTTC.

This clone was detected only once. The chain recombines TRBV9 with TRBJ2-2; D unresolved. Trimming took off 0 bases at V and 1 base at J, with 10 bases between the two ends. Germline V gives CDR1 SGDLS, CDR2 YYNGEE. The CDR3 spans 16 residues. For the CDR3, the DNA is TGTGCCAGCAGCGTAGAATGGCTGATGAACACCGGGGAGCTGTTTTTT. Amino acid sequence: CASSVEWLMNTGELFF.

The V call is TRBV6-2 or TRBV6-3, the J call TRBJ2-1; tentative D call: TRBD1 (6 bases). Trimming stripped 0 bases from V and 15 bases from J, with 15 bases between. The length of the CDR3 is 13 residues. Germline V gives CDR1 MNHEY, CDR2 SVGEGT. CDR3 sequence (DNA): TGTGCCAGCAGTTACTCGAGCCCACTCAGGGGGTTCTTC. It yields the protein CASSYSSPLRGFF.